This TCR beta chain was observed in a study of cytomegalovirus exposure and HLA in healthy donors. Findings and caveats of the study: Some V segments could not be told apart, so they were left out, TRBV6-2 and TRBV6-3 among them. Analysis was carried out at a later point, and it linked a missense DCLRE1C variant to TCR beta V- and J-gene trimming. The likely origin of a cluster of highly shared sequence variants was a sequencing artifact.

The CDR3 runs 15 residues. Germline loops: CDR1 LNHNV, CDR2 YYDKDF (reference sequence). V lost 3 bases and J 1 base, leaving 9 bases between the germline ends. There are a few counts of this clone. Its antigen is unidentified. Researchers ran the PCR with 60 Vbeta and 13 Jbeta primers. Sequencing was performed with immunoSEQ multiplex PCR; in TCRdb, only in-frame clones are kept and a portion is missing. The profile shows more than 110,000 clones, about 80% of them singletons. These donors counted as nominally healthy when sampled, but unrecorded immune exposures were likely. The sequence was collected from a male donor in good health and CMV-seropositive. Material: PBMCs. V and J are TRBV15 and TRBJ2-2, with D perhaps matching TRBD1 (6 bases). The CDR3 reads CATSRLQGNTGELFF. The CDR3 nucleotides are TGTGCCACCAGCAGGCTACAGGGGAACACCGGGGAGCTGTTTTTT.